What follows is one T cell receptor (beta chain) and its context. Its specificity is not known. TCRdb independently ran MiXCR on the RT-PCR reads; one entry per CDR3 protein. The table lists hundreds of thousands of distinct CDR3 sequences, about 20% of them singletons, with about 9.3% in the top ten. The sample is drawn from a study of response to subunit inactivated influenza vaccine. Whole-study findings and limits: Seasonal influenza vaccination, on each occasion, was suggested by the authors to recruit few new T cells.

V was pared by 5 bases and J by 2 bases, with 9 bases between. Germline V lookup: CDR1 SGHAT, CDR2 FQNNGV. This CDR3 has 13 residues. This receptor was taken from a man between 50 and 69 years old who received an inactivated influenza vaccine. The chain carries TRBV11-2 and TRBJ2-5; no clear D gene. The sample here was PBMCs from blood, taken less than 22 months after vaccination. This chain's CDR3 is CASSQGLQETQYF. In DNA, the CDR3 is TGTGCCAGCAGCCAAGGTTTGCAAGAGACCCAGTACTTC.